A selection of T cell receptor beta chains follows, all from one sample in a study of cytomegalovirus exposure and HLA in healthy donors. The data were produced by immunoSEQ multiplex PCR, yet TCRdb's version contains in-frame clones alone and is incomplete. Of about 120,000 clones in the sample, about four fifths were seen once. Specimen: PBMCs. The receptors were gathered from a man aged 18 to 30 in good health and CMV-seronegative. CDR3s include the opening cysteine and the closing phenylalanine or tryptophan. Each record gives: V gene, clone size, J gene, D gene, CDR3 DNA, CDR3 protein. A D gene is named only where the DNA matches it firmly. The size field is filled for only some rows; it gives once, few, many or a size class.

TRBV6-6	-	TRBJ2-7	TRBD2	TGTGCCAGCAGTTACCTGGGAGGGATCACCTACGAGCAGTACTTC	CASSYLGGITYEQYF
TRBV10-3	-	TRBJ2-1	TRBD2	TGTGCCATCAGACCCACTTTCCTAGCGGATAATGAGCAGTTCTTC	CAIRPTFLADNEQFF
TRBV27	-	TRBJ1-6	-	TGTGCCAGCAGCGCGACAGTCGGCTCCCTGGGCATAGATTCACCCCTCCACTTT	CASSATVGSLGIDSPLHF
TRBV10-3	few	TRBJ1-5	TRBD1	TGTGCCATCAGAGGGACAGGGCACAATCAGCCCCAGCATTTT	CAIRGTGHNQPQHF
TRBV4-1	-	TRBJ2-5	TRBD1	TGCGCCAGCAGCCAAGATGGGACAGGACAAGAGACCCAGTACTTC	CASSQDGTGQETQYF
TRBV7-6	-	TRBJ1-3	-	TGTGCCAGCAGCTTGGCCTCCTCTGGAAACACCATATATTTT	CASSLASSGNTIYF
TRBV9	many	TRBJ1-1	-	TGTGCCAGCAGCGGGGGGCAGGGCAAGGCTTTCTTT	CASSGGQGKAFF
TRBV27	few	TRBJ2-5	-	TGTGCCAGCAGTCCCCTTGAAGAGACCCAGTACTTC	CASSPLEETQYF
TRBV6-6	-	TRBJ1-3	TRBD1	TGTGCCAGCACCGACAGGGTAAACACCATATATTTT	CASTDRVNTIYF
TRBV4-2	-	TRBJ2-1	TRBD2	TGTGCCAGCAGCCAAGGCCTTGCTAGCGGCAATGAGCAGTTCTTC	CASSQGLASGNEQFF
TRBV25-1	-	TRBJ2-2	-	TGTGCCAGCAGTGAAAGTAGGGGGTACACCGGGGAGCTGTTTTTT	CASSESRGYTGELFF
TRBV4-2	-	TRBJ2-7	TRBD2	TGTGCCAGCAGCCAAGGACTAGCGGATACCTACGAGCAGTACTTC	CASSQGLADTYEQYF
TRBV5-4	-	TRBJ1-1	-	TGTGCCAGCAGCTTGGAGGGGACATTAAACACTGAAGCTTTCTTT	CASSLEGTLNTEAFF
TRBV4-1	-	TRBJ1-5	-	TGCGCCAGCAGCCCCGAAGCCCTGAATAGCAATCAGCCCCAGCATTTT	CASSPEALNSNQPQHF
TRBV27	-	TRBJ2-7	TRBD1	TGTGCCAGCAGTTTGCTGGGACAGCAGTCCTACGAGCAGTACTTC	CASSLLGQQSYEQYF
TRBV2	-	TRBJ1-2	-	TGTGCCAGCAAGGTGTCGGGAGGAGGCTATGGCTACATCTTC	CASKVSGGGYGYIF
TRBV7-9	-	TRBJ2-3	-	TGTGCCAGCAGCTTAGCCCCCACTGAGGCAAATACGCAGTATTTT	CASSLAPTEANTQYF
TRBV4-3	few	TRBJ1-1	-	TGCGCCAGCAGCCAAGCCAGGGGGAACACTGAAGCTTTCTTT	CASSQARGNTEAFF
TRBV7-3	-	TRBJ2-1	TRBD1	TGTGCCAGCAGCTGGGCCGGGACAGGAACCTACAATGAGCAGTTCTTC	CASSWAGTGTYNEQFF
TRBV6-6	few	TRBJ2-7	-	TGTGCCAGCAGTTACCCTAACTACGAGCAGTACTTC	CASSYPNYEQYF
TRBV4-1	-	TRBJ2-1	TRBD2	TGCGCCAGCAGCCAAGACCCCCCGACTAGCGGGGGGTGGAATGAGCAGTTCTTC	CASSQDPPTSGGWNEQFF
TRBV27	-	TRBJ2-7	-	TGTGCCAGCAGTTTCCCTCTGGCCCCGCTCTACGAGCAGTACTTC	CASSFPLAPLYEQYF
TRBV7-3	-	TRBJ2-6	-	TGTGCCAGCAGCCCCGGGTTTGGGGCCAACGTCCTGACTTTC	CASSPGFGANVLTF
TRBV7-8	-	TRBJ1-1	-	TGTGCCAGCAGCTTAGGGCAAGAGAACACTGAAGCTTTCTTT	CASSLGQENTEAFF
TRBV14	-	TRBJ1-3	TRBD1	TGTGCCAGCAGCAGGGGACAGTTAAGCTCTGGAAACACCATATATTTT	CASSRGQLSSGNTIYF
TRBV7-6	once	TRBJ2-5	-	TGTGCCAGCAGCTTTGGCAGCCAAGAGACCCAGTACTTC	CASSFGSQETQYF
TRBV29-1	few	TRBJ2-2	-	TGCAGCGCCGAAAGGTCGGCAGGGGTAATCGGGGAGCTGTTTTTT	CSAERSAGVIGELFF
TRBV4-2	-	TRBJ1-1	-	TGTGCCAGCAGCCAGGGTAGGGGCACTGAAGCTTTCTTT	CASSQGRGTEAFF
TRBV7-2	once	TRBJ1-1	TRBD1	TGTGCCAGCAGCTCGCAAACAGGGGCCGGGGACACTGAAGCTTTCTTT	CASSSQTGAGDTEAFF
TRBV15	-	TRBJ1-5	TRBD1	TGTGCCACCAGCAGGCGTAGTATACAGGGGTGGGATCAGCCCCAGCATTTT	CATSRRSIQGWDQPQHF
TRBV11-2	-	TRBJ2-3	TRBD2	TGTGCCAGCAGTCCCGGGGGGGTGTGGGATACGCAGTATTTT	CASSPGGVWDTQYF
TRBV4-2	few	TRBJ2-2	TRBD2	TGTGCCAGCAGCCGAAAGACTAGCGGGGCGAACACCGGGGAGCTGTTTTTT	CASSRKTSGANTGELFF
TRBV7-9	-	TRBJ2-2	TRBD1	TGTGCCAGCAGCCAGGGACAGTCGACCGGGGAGCTGTTTTTT	CASSQGQSTGELFF
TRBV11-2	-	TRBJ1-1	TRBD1	TGTGCCAGCAGCTTAGGGCAGGGGGACACTGAAGCTTTCTTT	CASSLGQGDTEAFF
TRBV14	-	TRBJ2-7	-	TGTGCCAGCAGCCAAGTCCAGGGGCCCTACGAGCAGTACTTC	CASSQVQGPYEQYF
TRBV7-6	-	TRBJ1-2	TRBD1	TGTGCCAGCAGCTTAATGGGGACAGGGGGATTAGGTGGCTACACCTTC	CASSLMGTGGLGGYTF
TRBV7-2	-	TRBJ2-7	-	TGTGCCAGCAGCCCGGGGGGCGCGTTAGAGCACGAGCAGTACTTC	CASSPGGALEHEQYF
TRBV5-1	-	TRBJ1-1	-	TGCGCCAGCAGCAAAGGGGTACCAAACACTGAAGCTTTCTTT	CASSKGVPNTEAFF
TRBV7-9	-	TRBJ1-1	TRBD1	TGTGCCAGCAGCCCTAGGACAGGGTTGAACACTGAAGCTTTCTTT	CASSPRTGLNTEAFF
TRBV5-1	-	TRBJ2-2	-	TGCGCCAGCAGCTTGGTCAGAATAATGAACACCGGGGAGCTGTTTTTT	CASSLVRIMNTGELFF
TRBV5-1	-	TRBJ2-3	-	TGCGCCAGCAAACTCCCGTTGAGCAGGGGCACCACAGATACGCAGTATTTT	CASKLPLSRGTTDTQYF
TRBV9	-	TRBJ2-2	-	TGTGCCAGCAGCGTAGTGCCAGATAACACCGGGGAGCTGTTTTTT	CASSVVPDNTGELFF
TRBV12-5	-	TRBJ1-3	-	TGTGCTAGTGGCCCCTGGACAGGAAACACCATATATTTT	CASGPWTGNTIYF
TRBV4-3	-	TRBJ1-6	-	TGCGCCAGCAGCCAAGTGACACCTTCGAGCTCCTATAATTCACCCCTCCACTTT	CASSQVTPSSSYNSPLHF